This TCR beta chain was recovered during a study of human thymus T cells (dated by TCRdb to 2020 to 2022). As for the study more broadly: The study characterized TCR alpha and beta repertoires from roughly 8 infant thymus samples and a few related peripheral blood samples. Donor ages ranging from about 6 to 250 days were recorded, and more than five male and a couple of female infants were included in the cohort.

Paper-wide results and their limitations: On average, thymus samples yielded roughly 800,000 unique TCRB clonotypes, whereas blood samples yielded around 88,000. Both the thymic and the peripheral blood repertoires appeared to show biased V and J gene segment usage.

Donors were immunologically healthy infants undergoing open corrective cardiac surgery for congenital heart defects in Finland. From four of the eight donors, a small aliquot of about 0.45-1 mL peripheral blood was collected during surgery. For blood samples, genomic DNA was extracted from all available leukocytes instead of from a fixed number of cells. ACK lysis buffer was used to remove erythrocytes from the blood, and the remaining leukocytes were kept as pellets at -70 degrees C. A QIAsymphony instrument was used to extract genomic DNA from the frozen cell pellets. The immunoSEQ multiplex PCR assay was used to amplify the TCRB and TCRAD loci from a standardized quantity of quality-controlled genomic DNA. The V(D)J region was spanned by amplicons of a length sufficient to cover the CDR3 and to identify V and J genes. The commercial immunoSEQ service was used to sequence amplicons on an Illumina platform. Turning to the authors' computational methods: Primer bias and sequencing errors were corrected as previously described, and TCRAD and TCRB were defined on the basis of the IMGT database. Analysis of the repertoires was done with immunoSEQ Analyzer 3.0 and VDJTools and included basic statistics, V/J segment usage, diversity estimates, rarefaction and pairwise overlap. Diversity was estimated with Chao1, ChaoE, Efron-Thisted, Shannon and inverse Simpson indices, and also on datasets down-sampled to the smallest sample. Repertoire overlap used strict matching of CDR3 nucleotide sequence, V gene and J gene, with Jaccard-based multidimensional scaling clustering. The immuneACCESS repertoire file appears here via TCRdb, limited to in-frame rearrangements. These files lack a portion of the clones; in checked studies, under half of the deficit traces to unresolved V genes, and the cause of the others is not known. D and trimming were read from the DNA, whereas the V and J calls and clone size are those reported in that table. For this sample the table gives 35,000 to 45,000 clones, of which about 94% were detected only once. Of the sample, approximately 0.13% falls within the top ten clones.

Reading the germline V gene gives CDR1 LGHNA and CDR2 YNFKEQ. The junction shows trimming of 1 base on V and 4 bases on J, and the gene matches do not reach 1 base of it. The cysteine opens and the phenylalanine closes a CDR3 of 15 amino acids. Only the CDR3 DNA is retained, 45 bases long and in frame from the first base. Concerning this clone: Its antigen is still unknown. Base qualities are missing; no much larger clone stands one base away.

In this chain, TRBV4-2 is recombined with TRBJ2-2, with 9 junctional bases fitting TRBD2. The source material was blood. This sequence was found in a boy younger than two with a congenital heart defect but otherwise immunologically healthy. The CDR3 protein sequence reads: CASSQGTSATGELFF. The nucleotide sequence is given as TGTGCCAGCAGCCAAGGGACTAGCGCCACCGGGGAGCTGTTTTTT.